The 6 T cell receptor beta chains listed next were all sequenced from one sample in a study of post-analysis software for immune sequencing data. Findings and limits, study-wide: There were about 5 TRBV segments more frequent in patients than controls, and TRBV5-6, TRBV5-1 and TRBV20-1 were among them.

No antigen has been assigned to these receptors. cDNA libraries of TCR beta carried unique molecular identifiers. TCRdb called the PCR reads again in MiXCR, with one record for every CDR3 protein. The table lists a few hundred thousand distinct CDR3 sequences, around 33% of them singletons. The sample was blood. Source of these receptors: a girl between 5 and 17 years old with multiple sclerosis.

The CDR3 region has the DNA TGTGCCAGCAGTTCTAAAGGGACAGGGAAGAACACTGAAGCTTTCTTT. This codes for CASSSKGTGKNTEAFF. This rearrangement joins TRBV25-1 to TRBJ1-1, with TRBD1 identical over 9 bases. The CDR3 has 16 residues. After removal of 5 bases from V and 1 base from J, the junction contained 8 bases not matched to a gene. CDR1 is MGHDK, CDR2 SYGVNS, per germline.

This clonotype was counted ten times or more. The chain links TRBV12-3 or TRBV12-4 to TRBJ2-7; maybe TRBD2 (5 bases). V lost 4 bases, J lost 4 bases, and 14 bases lay in between. This CDR3 is 14 amino acids long. The CDR3 DNA follows: TGTGCCAGCAGTTCTCAGTCGGGGATGTACGAGCAGTACTTC. Its translation: CASSSQSGMYEQYF.

The gene calls are TRBV5-1 and TRBJ2-7; perhaps TRBD2 as D (6 bases). The CDR3 is 17 amino acids. Per germline, CDR1 SGHRS and CDR2 YFSETQ. The ends were cut back, 3 bases at V and 2 bases at J, with 21 bases in the middle. DNA of the CDR3: TGCGCCAGCAGCTCGCCCCGGGACTTCGAAAGTCCCTACGAGCAGTACTTC. This translates into CASSSPRDFESPYEQYF.

The CDR3 is CSATNRQDSSYNSPQHF. The CDR3 DNA reads as TGCAGTGCTACCAATCGACAGGATAGCTCCTATAATTCACCCCAGCATTTT. This chain links TRBV20-1 with TRBJ1-6; weak D call: TRBD1 (6 bases). The J call could be wrong; TRBJ1-5 is a better fit for the DNA end. CDR3 size: 17 residues. Germline V CDR1 and CDR2: DFQATT, SNEGSKA (reference sequence).

The chain employs TRBV7-9 and TRBJ2-3; no clear D gene. The CDR3 runs 13 residues. The V gene lost 5 bases and the J gene lost 3 bases, with 9 bases spanning the gap. CDR1 is SEHNR, CDR2 FQNEAQ, per germline (reference sequence). DNA for the CDR3: TGTGCCAGCAGCCCCTCCACTACAGATACGCAGTATTTT. This translates into CASSPSTTDTQYF.

V usage is TRBV30 and J usage is TRBJ2-5; perhaps TRBD2 as D (5 bases). In germline, CDR1 is GTSNPN, CDR2 SVGIG (reference sequence). The V end was cut by 5 bases, the J end by 1 base, with 14 bases between. CDR3 size: 14 residues. The chain's CDR3 is CAWDGLGSQETQYF. DNA of the CDR3: TGTGCCTGGGACGGTTTAGGGAGCCAAGAGACCCAGTACTTC.